This T cell receptor beta chain was recovered during a study of vaccination effects on CD4 cells after COVID-19. Looking at the study overall: Antigen-specific CD4+ T cells were first expanded with viral peptide pools by the ViraFEST assay and only then sequenced. Samples collected post-vaccine were obtained a median of 72 days after the second dose.

On this clone: Its antigen remains unknown.

J lost 2 bases, V lost 4 bases, and 10 bases had no gene match. CDR1 MNHEY and CDR2 SVGEGT come from the germline V gene. The CDR3 extends over 17 amino acids. Measured with immunoSEQ multiplex PCR; TCRdb has only the in-frame clones, and not every one. The table has more than 8,500 clones, about 76% seen once. Study-level findings and limits: There was marked clonal contraction among infection- and vaccine-induced clones late after vaccination.

Cultured cells yielded isolated CD4+ T cells after around 10 days. Two-dose BNT162b2 or mRNA-1273 vaccination was given to participants. Nucleocapsid antibodies were negative in the vaccine recipients, who had never had SARS-CoV-2 infection. The chain combines TRBV6-2 or TRBV6-3 with TRBJ2-1; 8 bases line up with TRBD2. The input for sequencing was CD4+ T cells from PBMCs cultured without peptide, taken after COVID-19 vaccination. The TCR originated in a human donor who received a COVID-19 vaccine. CDR3 loop: CASSFSGTRVAYNEQFF. In DNA form, the CDR3 reads TGTGCCAGCAGTTTCTCCGGGACTAGGGTTGCCTACAATGAGCAGTTCTTC.